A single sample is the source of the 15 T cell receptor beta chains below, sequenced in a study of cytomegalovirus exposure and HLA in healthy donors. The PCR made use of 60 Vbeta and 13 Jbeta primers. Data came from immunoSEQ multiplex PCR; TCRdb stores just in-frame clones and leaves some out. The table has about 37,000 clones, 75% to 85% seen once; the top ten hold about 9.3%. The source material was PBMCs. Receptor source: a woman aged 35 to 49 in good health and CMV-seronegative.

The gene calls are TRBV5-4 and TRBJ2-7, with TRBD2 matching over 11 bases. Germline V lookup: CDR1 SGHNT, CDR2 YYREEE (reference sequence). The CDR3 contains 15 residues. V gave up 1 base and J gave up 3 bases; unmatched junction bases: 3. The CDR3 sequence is CASSLRLAGIYEQYF. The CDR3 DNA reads TGTGCCAGCAGCTTGCGACTAGCGGGGATCTACGAGCAGTACTTC.

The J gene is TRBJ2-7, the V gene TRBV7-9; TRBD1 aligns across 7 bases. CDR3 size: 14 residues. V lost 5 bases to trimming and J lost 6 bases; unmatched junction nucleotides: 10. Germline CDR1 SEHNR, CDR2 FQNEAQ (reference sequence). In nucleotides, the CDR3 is TGTGCCAGCAGCCGTTCCGACAGGGATGGCGAGCAGTACGTC. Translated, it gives CASSRSDRDGEQYV.

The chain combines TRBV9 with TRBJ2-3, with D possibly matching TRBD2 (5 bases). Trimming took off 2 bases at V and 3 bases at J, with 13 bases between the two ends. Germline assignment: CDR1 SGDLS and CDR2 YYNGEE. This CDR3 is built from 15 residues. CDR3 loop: CASSVQPTRTDTQYF. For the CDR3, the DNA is TGTGCCAGCAGCGTCCAACCTACTAGAACAGATACGCAGTATTTT.

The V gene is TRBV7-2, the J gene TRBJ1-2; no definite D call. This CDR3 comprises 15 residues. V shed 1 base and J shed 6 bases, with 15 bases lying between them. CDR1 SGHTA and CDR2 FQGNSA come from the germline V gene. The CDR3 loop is CASSLEAGNWHGYTF. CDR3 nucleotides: TGTGCCAGCAGCTTAGAGGCGGGGAATTGGCATGGCTACACCTTC.

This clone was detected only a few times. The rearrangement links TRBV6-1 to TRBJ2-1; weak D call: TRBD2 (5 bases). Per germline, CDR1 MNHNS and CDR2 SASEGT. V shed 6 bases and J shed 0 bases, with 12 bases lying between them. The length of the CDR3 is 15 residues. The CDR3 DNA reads TGTGCCAGCAGGGTAGCGTTTGCCTCCTACAATGAGCAGTTCTTC. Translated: CASRVAFASYNEQFF.

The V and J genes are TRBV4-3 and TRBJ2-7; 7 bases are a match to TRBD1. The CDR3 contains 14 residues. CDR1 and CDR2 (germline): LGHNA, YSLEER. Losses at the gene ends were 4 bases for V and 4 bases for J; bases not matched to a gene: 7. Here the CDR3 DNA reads TGCGCCAGCAGCCTCCGGGACAGATCTTACGAGCAGTACTTC. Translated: CASSLRDRSYEQYF.

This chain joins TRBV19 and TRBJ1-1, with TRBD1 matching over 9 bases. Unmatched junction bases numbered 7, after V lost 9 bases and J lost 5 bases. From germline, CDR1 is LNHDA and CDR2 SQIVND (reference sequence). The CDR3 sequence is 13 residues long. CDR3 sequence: CASLPGTGTEAFF. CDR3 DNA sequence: TGTGCCAGCCTCCCGGGGACAGGGACTGAAGCTTTCTTT. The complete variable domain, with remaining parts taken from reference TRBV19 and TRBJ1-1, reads DGGITQSPKYLFRKEGQNVTLSCEQNLNHDAMYWYRQDPGQGLRLIYYSQIVNDFQKGDIAEGYSVSREKKESFPLTVTSAQKNPTAFYLCASLPGTGTEAFFGQGTRLTVV.

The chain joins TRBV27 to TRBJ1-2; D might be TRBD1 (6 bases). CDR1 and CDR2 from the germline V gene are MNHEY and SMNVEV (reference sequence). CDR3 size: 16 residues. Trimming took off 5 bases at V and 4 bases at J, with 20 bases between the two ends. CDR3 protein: CASSPHAKGDTYGYTF. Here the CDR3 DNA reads TGTGCCAGCAGTCCACATGCAAAGGGGGACACCTATGGCTACACCTTC.

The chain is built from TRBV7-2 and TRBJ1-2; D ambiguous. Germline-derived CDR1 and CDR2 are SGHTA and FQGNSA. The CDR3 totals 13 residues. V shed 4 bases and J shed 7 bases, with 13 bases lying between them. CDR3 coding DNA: TGTGCCAGCAGCTCGTCGGTCCTGCCTGGCTACACCTTC. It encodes CASSSSVLPGYTF.

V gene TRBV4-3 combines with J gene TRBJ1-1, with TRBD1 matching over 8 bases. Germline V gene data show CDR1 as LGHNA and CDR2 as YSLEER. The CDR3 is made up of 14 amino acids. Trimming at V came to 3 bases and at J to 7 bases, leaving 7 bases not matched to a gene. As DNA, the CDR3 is TGCGCCAGCAGCCAGGCCAGGGGGCGTGGTGAAGCTTTCTTT. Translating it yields CASSQARGRGEAFF.

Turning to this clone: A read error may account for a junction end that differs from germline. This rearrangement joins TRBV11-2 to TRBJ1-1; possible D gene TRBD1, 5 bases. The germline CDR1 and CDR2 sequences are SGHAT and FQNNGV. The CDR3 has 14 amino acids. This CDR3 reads CASSLGGGSTEAFF. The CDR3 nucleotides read TGTGCCAGCAGCTTAGGGGGGGGATCAACTGAGGCTTTCTTT.

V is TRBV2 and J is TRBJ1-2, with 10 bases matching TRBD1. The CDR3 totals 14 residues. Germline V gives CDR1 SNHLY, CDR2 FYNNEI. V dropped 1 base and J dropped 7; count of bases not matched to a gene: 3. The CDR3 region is CASSEEDRGTGYTF. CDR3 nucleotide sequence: TGTGCCAGCAGTGAAGAGGACAGGGGGACTGGCTACACCTTC.

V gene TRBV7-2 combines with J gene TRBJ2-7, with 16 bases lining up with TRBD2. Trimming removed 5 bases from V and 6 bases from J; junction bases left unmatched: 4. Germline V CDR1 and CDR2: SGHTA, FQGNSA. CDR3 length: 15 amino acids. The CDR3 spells CASSPGTSGGGEQYV. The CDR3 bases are TGTGCCAGCAGCCCGGGGACTAGCGGGGGGGGCGAGCAGTACGTC.

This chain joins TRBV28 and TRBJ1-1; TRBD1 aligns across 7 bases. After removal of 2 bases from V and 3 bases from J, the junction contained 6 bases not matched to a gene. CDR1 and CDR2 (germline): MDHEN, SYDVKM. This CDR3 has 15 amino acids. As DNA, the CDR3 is TGTGCCAGCAGTTTACCGAATACAGGGGACACTGAAGCTTTCTTT. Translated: CASSLPNTGDTEAFF.

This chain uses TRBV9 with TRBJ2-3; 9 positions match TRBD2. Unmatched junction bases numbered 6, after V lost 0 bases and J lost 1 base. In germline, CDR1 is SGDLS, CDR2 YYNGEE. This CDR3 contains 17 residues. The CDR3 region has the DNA TGTGCCAGCAGCGTAGGGGGTAGCGGGGGACGCACAGATACGCAGTATTTT. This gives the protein CASSVGGSGGRTDTQYF. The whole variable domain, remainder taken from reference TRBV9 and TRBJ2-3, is DSGVTQTPKHLITATGQRVTLRCSPRSGDLSVYWYQQSLDQGLQFLIQYYNGEERAKGNILERFSAQQFPDLHSELNLSSLELGDSALYFCASSVGGSGGRTDTQYFGPGTRLTVL.